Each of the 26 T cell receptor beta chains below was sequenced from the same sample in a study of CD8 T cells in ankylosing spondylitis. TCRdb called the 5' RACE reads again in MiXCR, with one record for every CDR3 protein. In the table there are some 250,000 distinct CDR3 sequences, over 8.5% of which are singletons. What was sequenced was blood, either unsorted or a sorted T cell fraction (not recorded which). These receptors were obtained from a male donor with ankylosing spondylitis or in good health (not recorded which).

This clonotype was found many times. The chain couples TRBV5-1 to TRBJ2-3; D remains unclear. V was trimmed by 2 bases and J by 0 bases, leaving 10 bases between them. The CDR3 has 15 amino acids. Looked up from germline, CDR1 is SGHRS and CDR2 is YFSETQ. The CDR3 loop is CASSLIESSTDTQYF. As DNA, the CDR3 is TGCGCCAGCAGCTTAATCGAATCTAGCACAGATACGCAGTATTTT.

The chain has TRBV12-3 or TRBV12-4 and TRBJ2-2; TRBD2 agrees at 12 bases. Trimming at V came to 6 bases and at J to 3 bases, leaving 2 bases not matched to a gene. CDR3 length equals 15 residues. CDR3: CASRTSGRDTGELFF. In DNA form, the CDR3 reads TGTGCCAGCAGGACTAGCGGGAGAGACACCGGGGAGCTGTTTTTT.

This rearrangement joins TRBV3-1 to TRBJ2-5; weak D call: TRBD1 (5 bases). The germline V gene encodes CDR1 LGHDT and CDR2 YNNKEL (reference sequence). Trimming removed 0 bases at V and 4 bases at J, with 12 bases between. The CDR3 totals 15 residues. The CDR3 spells CASSQEVPGSETQYF. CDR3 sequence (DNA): TGTGCCAGCAGCCAAGAGGTTCCAGGGTCAGAGACCCAGTACTTC.

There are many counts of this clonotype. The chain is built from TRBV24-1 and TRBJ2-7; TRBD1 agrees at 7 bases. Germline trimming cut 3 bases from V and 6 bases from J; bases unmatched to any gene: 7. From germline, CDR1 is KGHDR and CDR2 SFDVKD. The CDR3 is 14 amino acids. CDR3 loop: CATSDPPTGTEQYF. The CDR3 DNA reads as TGTGCCACCAGTGATCCTCCGACAGGGACCGAGCAGTACTTC.

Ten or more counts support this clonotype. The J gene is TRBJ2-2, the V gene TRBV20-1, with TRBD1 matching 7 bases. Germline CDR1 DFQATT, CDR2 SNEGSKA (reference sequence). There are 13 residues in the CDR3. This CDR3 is CSAQGLHTGELFF. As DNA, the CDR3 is TGCAGCGCACAGGGGTTACACACCGGGGAGCTGTTTTTT.

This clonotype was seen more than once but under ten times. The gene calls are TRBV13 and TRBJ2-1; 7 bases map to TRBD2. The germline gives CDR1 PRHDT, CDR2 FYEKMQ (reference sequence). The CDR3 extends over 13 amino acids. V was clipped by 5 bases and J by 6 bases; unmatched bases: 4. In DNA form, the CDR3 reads TGTGCCAGCAGCCACGGGACTATCAATGAGCAGTTCTTC. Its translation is CASSHGTINEQFF.

The CDR3 nucleotides are TGCGCCAGCAGCCAAGAGACGGGTTCACCCCTCCACTTT. As protein: CASSQETGSPLHF. The chain links TRBV4-1 to TRBJ1-6; D call uncertain. The ends were cut back, 0 bases at V and 9 bases at J, with 6 bases in the middle. The CDR3 has 13 amino acids. The V gene's germline CDR1 is MGHRA and CDR2 YSYEKL.

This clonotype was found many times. Here the CDR3 reads CASSFSGALNEQYF. CDR3 DNA sequence: TGTGCCAGCAGCTTTAGCGGGGCCCTGAACGAGCAGTACTTC. The chain employs TRBV7-8 and TRBJ2-7, with 8 bases matching TRBD2. There are 14 residues in the CDR3. CDR1 SGHVS and CDR2 FQNEAQ come from the germline V gene. J was trimmed by 5 bases and V by 3 bases; bases with no gene match: 6.

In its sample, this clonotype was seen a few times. The CDR3 DNA sequence: TGTGCCAGCAGCTTATATGGCGATTATGGCTACACCTTC. Translation: CASSLYGDYGYTF. This sequence joins TRBV7-6 and TRBJ1-2, with unresolved D. V lost 2 bases and J lost 5, with 9 bases in between. CDR1 is SGHVS, CDR2 FNYEAQ, per germline. The CDR3 runs 13 residues.

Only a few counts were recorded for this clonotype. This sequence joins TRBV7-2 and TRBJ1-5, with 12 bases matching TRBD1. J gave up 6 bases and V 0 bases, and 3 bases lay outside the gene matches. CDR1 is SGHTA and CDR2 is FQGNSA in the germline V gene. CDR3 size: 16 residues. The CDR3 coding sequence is TGTGCCAGCAGCTTAGCGGGGACAGGGGGCTCTCAGCCCCAGCATTTT. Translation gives CASSLAGTGGSQPQHF.

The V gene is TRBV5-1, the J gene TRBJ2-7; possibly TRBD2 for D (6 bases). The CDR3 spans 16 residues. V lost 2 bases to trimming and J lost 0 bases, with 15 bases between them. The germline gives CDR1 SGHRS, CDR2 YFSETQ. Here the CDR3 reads CASSFTVEGPSYEQYF. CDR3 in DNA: TGCGCCAGCAGCTTCACTGTGGAGGGGCCCTCCTACGAGCAGTACTTC.

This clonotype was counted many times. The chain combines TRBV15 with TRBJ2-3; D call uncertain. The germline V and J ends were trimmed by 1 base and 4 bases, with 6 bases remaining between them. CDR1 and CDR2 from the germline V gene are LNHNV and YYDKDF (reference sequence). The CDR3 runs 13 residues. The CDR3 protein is CATSRVRSDTQYF. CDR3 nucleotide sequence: TGTGCCACCAGCAGAGTGCGGTCAGATACGCAGTATTTT.

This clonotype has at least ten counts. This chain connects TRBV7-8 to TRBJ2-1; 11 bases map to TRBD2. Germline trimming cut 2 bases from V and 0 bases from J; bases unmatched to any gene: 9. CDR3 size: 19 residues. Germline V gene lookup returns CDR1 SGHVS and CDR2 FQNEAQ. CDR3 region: CASSLPTSGDGSSYNEQFF. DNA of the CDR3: TGTGCCAGCAGCTTACCGACTAGCGGGGACGGAAGCTCCTACAATGAGCAGTTCTTC.

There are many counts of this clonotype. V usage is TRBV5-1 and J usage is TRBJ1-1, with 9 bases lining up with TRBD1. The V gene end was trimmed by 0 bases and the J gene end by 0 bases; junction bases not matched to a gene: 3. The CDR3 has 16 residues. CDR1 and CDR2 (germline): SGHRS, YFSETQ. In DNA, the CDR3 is TGCGCCAGCAGCTTGGGGACAGGGGCGATGAACACTGAAGCTTTCTTT. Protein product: CASSLGTGAMNTEAFF.

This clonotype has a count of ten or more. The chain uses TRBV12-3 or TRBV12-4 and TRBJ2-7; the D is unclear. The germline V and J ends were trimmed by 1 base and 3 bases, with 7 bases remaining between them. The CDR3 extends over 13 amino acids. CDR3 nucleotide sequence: TGTGCCAGCAGTTTAGTATGGGGCTACGAGCAGTACTTC. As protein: CASSLVWGYEQYF.

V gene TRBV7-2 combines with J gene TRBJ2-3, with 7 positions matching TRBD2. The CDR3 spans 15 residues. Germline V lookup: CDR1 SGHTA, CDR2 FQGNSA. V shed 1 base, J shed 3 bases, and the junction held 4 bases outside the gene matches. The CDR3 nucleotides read TGTGCCAGCAGCTTAGTGGCGGGGGTTACAGATACGCAGTATTTT. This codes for CASSLVAGVTDTQYF.

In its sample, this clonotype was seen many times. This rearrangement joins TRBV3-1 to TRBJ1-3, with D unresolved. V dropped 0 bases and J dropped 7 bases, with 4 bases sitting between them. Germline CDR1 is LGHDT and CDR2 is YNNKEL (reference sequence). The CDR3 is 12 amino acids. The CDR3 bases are TGTGCCAGCAGCCAAGAGGGGAACACCATATATTTT. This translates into CASSQEGNTIYF.

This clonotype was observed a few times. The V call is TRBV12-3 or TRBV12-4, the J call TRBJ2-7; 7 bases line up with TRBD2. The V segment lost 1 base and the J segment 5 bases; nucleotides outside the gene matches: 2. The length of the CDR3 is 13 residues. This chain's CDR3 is CASSLGGGDEQYF. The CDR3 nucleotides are TGTGCCAGCAGTTTAGGGGGGGGAGACGAGCAGTACTTC.

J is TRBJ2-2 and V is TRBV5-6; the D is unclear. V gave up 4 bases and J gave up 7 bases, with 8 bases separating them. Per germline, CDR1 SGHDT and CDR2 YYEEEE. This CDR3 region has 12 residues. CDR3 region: CASSEIVGELFF. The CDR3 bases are TGTGCCAGCAGCGAGATCGTCGGGGAGCTGTTTTTT.

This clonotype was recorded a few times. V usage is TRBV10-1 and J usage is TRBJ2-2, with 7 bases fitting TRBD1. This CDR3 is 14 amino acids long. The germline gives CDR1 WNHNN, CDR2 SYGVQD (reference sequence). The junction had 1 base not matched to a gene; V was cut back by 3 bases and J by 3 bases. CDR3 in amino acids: CASSDGTDTGELFF. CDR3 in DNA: TGCGCCAGCAGTGACGGGACAGACACCGGGGAGCTGTTTTTT.

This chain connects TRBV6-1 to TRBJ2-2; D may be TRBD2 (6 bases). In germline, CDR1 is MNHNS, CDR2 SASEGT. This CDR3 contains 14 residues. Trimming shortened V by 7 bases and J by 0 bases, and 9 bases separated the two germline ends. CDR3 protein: CASTRDSNTGELFF. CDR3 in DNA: TGTGCCAGCACGAGGGACTCGAACACCGGGGAGCTGTTTTTT.

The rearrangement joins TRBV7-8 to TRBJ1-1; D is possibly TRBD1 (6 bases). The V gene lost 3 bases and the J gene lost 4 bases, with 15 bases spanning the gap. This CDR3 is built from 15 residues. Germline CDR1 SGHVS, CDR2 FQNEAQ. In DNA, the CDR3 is TGTGCCAGCAGCTTCTCGGGGGGCGCGGTCACTGAAGCTTTCTTT. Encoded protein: CASSFSGGAVTEAFF.

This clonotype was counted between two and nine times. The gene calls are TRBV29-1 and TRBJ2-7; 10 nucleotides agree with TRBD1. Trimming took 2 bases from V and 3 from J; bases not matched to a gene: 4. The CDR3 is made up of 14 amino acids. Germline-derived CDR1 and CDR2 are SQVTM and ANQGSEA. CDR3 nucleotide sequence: TGCAGCGTTGAATCGGGACAGGGGATCTACGAGCAGTACTTC. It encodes CSVESGQGIYEQYF.

This CDR3 is CASSYLSSGANVLTF. In nucleotides, the CDR3 is TGTGCCAGCAGTTACCTGAGCTCTGGGGCCAACGTCCTGACTTTC. The chain couples TRBV6-2 or TRBV6-3 to TRBJ2-6; no firm D call. This CDR3 has 15 amino acids. Germline CDR1 and CDR2: MNHEY and SVGEGT. V was clipped by 2 bases and J by 0 bases, with 5 bases between them.

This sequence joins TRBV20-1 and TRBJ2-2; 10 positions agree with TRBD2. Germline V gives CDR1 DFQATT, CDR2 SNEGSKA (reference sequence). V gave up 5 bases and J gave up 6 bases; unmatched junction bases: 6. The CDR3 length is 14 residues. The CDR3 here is CSAPRTSGPGELFF. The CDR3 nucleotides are TGCAGTGCTCCCAGGACTAGCGGACCCGGGGAGCTGTTTTTT.

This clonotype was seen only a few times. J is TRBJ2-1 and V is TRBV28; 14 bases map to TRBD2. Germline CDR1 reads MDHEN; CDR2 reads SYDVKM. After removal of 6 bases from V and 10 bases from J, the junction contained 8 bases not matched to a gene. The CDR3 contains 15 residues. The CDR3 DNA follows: TGTGCCAGCAGCCCGCCGGGACTAGCGGGAGTCGAGCAGTTCTTC. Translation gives CASSPPGLAGVEQFF.